The clone carrying this TCR beta chain was counted a few times. The antigen remains undetermined. This sample is drawn from a study of early T cells in non-severe SARS-CoV-2 infection. From germline, CDR1 is LGHDT and CDR2 YNNKEL (reference sequence). This CDR3 has 17 residues. With 3 bases removed from V and 1 base from J, the gap between germline ends came to 16 bases. Individual cDNA molecules received unique molecular identifiers during library preparation. Using its own MiXCR run on the 5' RACE reads, TCRdb lists one record per CDR3 protein. The data contain 70,000 to 85,000 distinct CDR3 sequences, 12% of them seen just once; the ten biggest clones take up roughly 2.6%. The study, taken as a whole, reports: Lookups in VDJdb leaned toward anti-spike CD8 responses and missed private and CD4 specificities.

This chain links TRBV3-1 with TRBJ2-1; D gene unclear. The sequence came from an adult who was a healthcare worker with PCR-confirmed SARS-CoV-2 infection or an uninfected control (not recorded which). The material sequenced was whole blood. The CDR3 region has the DNA TGTGCCAGCAGCCATGGGCTGGCAGGCAGGTCCTACAATGAGCAGTTCTTC. This gives the protein CASSHGLAGRSYNEQFF.